This is a list of T cell receptor beta chains from one sample in a study of blood T cell repertoires in COVID-19. Measured with immunoSEQ multiplex PCR; TCRdb has only the in-frame clones, and not every one. Of about 90,000 clones listed, 80% are singletons. Sequencing was performed on peripheral blood. These receptors all stem from a woman in her 70s with acute or convalescent COVID-19. Both conserved end residues are part of each CDR3. The D gene is left open where the match is weak. Clone size is shown for a subset of rows, as once, few, many or a class of expanded clone.

TRBJ1-5	few	TRBV6-2/TRBV6-3	.	CASSYAEFQPQHF	TGTGCCAGCAGTTACGCTGAGTTTCAGCCCCAGCATTTT
TRBJ2-7	once	TRBV7-6	.	CASSLAGRYEQYF	TGTGCCAGCAGCTTAGCGGGGCGCTACGAGCAGTACTTC
TRBJ2-1	once	TRBV6-5	TRBD2	CASSPGLAGEYAFF	TGTGCCAGCTCTCCCGGGCTAGCGGGAGAGTATGCGTTCTTC
TRBJ1-5	few	TRBV19	.	CASSFGPQAGQPQHF	TGTGCCAGTAGTTTCGGGCCCCAGGCGGGTCAGCCCCAGCATTTT
TRBJ2-3	.	TRBV5-5	TRBD1	CASSLGDRGSGLTDTQYF	TGTGCCAGCAGCCTTGGGGACAGGGGTAGCGGACTCACAGATACGCAGTATTTT
TRBJ1-6	few	TRBV5-6	TRBD1	CASSLVGTGGNSPLHF	TGTGCCAGCAGCTTGGTTGGAACAGGGGGCAATTCACCCCTCCACTTT
TRBJ1-2	few	TRBV12-3/TRBV12-4	.	CASSLVANYGYTF	TGTGCCAGCAGTTTAGTAGCTAACTATGGCTACACCTTC
TRBJ2-2	.	TRBV6-6	TRBD2	CASDQAGGSAGELFF	TGTGCCAGCGACCAAGCGGGAGGGTCGGCCGGGGAGCTGTTTTTT
TRBJ2-1	.	TRBV7-8	.	CASTGASYNEQFF	TGTGCCAGCACAGGGGCCTCCTACAATGAGCAGTTCTTC
TRBJ2-1	.	TRBV6-6	TRBD1	CASSYSGQGYEQFF	TGTGCCAGCAGTTACTCGGGACAGGGATATGAGCAGTTCTTC
TRBJ2-7	.	TRBV11-2	.	CASSLDPGTYEQYF	TGTGCCAGCAGCTTAGATCCGGGAACCTACGAGCAGTACTTC
TRBJ1-5	few	TRBV28	.	CASSNRGGMEQPQHF	TGTGCCAGCAGCAACCGCGGGGGGATGGAGCAGCCCCAGCATTTT
TRBJ1-5	many	TRBV12-3/TRBV12-4	TRBD1	CASTTGVQPQHF	TGTGCCAGCACGACAGGGGTTCAGCCCCAGCATTTT
TRBJ2-5	.	TRBV28	TRBD1	CASSSSGGWNVAETQYF	TGTGCCAGCAGTTCCTCAGGGGGATGGAACGTTGCCGAGACCCAGTACTTC